This T cell receptor beta chain was sequenced in a study of human T cells and chemical hapten exposure. Whole-study context: Per-sample TCR yield variation was attributed mainly to small pooled library volume differences.

TCRdb itself ran the RACE reads through MiXCR, one entry per CDR3 protein. The sample includes 90,000 to 140,000 distinct CDR3 sequences, less than 45% of them seen just once. This clonotype turned up a few times. Time point indicated: patch test 3, about 24 weeks after DPC sensitization. Treatment given: therapeutic diphenylcyclopropenone sensitization with weekly scalp DPC. Researchers extracted total RNA from unfractionated whole blood. The sequence derives from a middle-aged man with alopecia areata. Some clones in this sample may be carry-over from other donors' samples. The sequencing here drew on whole blood, taken in connection with sensitization to the hapten diphenylcyclopropenone (DPC).

The CDR3 here is CASSWSRLLETQYF. CDR3 DNA: TGTGCCAGCAGTTGGAGTAGACTACTAGAGACCCAGTACTTC. The gene calls are TRBV28 and TRBJ2-5; D is possibly TRBD2 (5 bases). Germline CDR1 and CDR2: MDHEN and SYDVKM. This CDR3 has 14 residues. Trimming took 4 bases from V and 4 from J, leaving 13 bases between them.